These 8 T cell receptor beta chains were sequenced from one sample in a study of blood T cell repertoires in COVID-19. The assay was immunoSEQ multiplex PCR, and TCRdb's table has in-frame clones only and misses some. The sample consists of roughly 250,000 clones, roughly 85% of them appearing once. The sample taken for sequencing was PBMCs or T cells enriched from blood (not recorded which). The receptors were gathered from a woman aged 25-40 years who had recovered from COVID-19.

The rearrangement uses TRBV6-2 or TRBV6-3 and TRBJ2-1; 7 bases fit TRBD2. Germline CDR1 and CDR2: MNHEY and SVGEGT. The CDR3 loop spans 17 amino acids. V lost 0 bases and J lost 3; bases outside the gene matches: 8. The CDR3 reads CASSYSPSSGIYNEQFF. The CDR3 DNA reads TGTGCCAGCAGTTACTCCCCTTCTAGCGGCATCTACAATGAGCAGTTCTTC.

The chain uses TRBV5-1 and TRBJ2-3; possible D gene TRBD1, 6 bases. The germline V and J ends were trimmed by 1 base and 2 bases, with 11 bases remaining between them. CDR3 length: 15 residues. Germline V lookup: CDR1 SGHRS, CDR2 YFSETQ. The CDR3, as DNA: TGCGCCAGCAGCTTGTGGGGACAAGTCACAGATACGCAGTATTTT. It encodes CASSLWGQVTDTQYF.

The chain uses TRBV19 and TRBJ2-1; TRBD2 aligns across 11 bases. The CDR3 has 12 residues. Per germline, CDR1 LNHDA and CDR2 SQIVND (reference sequence). Trimming cost V 10 bases and J 7 bases; bases outside gene matches: 3. The CDR3 reads CAIAGGPNEQFF. In nucleotides, the CDR3 is TGTGCCATAGCGGGAGGGCCGAATGAGCAGTTCTTC.

J is TRBJ2-1 and V is TRBV4-1, with 7 bases matching TRBD2. Per germline, CDR1 MGHRA and CDR2 YSYEKL. Unmatched junction bases numbered 11, after V lost 0 bases and J lost 9 bases. CDR3 length: 16 amino acids. The CDR3 protein is CASSQEPAGLVSEQFF. CDR3 DNA sequence: TGCGCCAGCAGCCAAGAGCCAGCGGGGCTCGTTAGTGAGCAGTTCTTC.

The rearrangement uses TRBV9 and TRBJ2-1; 11 bases are a match to TRBD2. Germline-derived CDR1 and CDR2 are SGDLS and YYNGEE. V lost 0 bases, J lost 6 bases, and 2 bases stayed unmatched. The CDR3 runs to 15 residues. In DNA form, the CDR3 reads TGTGCCAGCAGCGTAGATAGCGGGAGGGGCAATGAGCAGTTCTTC. This translates into CASSVDSGRGNEQFF.

The chain couples TRBV28 to TRBJ2-1; no firm D call. Trimming cost V 8 bases and J 7 bases, with 9 bases left between them. The CDR3 is made up of 11 amino acids. Per germline, CDR1 MDHEN and CDR2 SYDVKM. The CDR3 loop is CASEWRNEQFF. Written as DNA, the CDR3 is TGTGCCAGCGAATGGCGGAATGAGCAGTTCTTC.

This rearrangement joins TRBV7-8 to TRBJ2-1; the D gene is possibly TRBD2 (5 bases). Germline assignment: CDR1 SGHVS and CDR2 FQNEAQ. The CDR3 consists of 15 residues. V lost 4 bases and J 0 bases, leaving 10 bases between the germline ends. The CDR3 DNA sequence: TGTGCCAGCAGCTACCAAGCGGCCTCCTACAATGAGCAGTTCTTC. This codes for CASSYQAASYNEQFF.

The chain joins TRBV24-1 to TRBJ2-1; 9 nucleotides agree with TRBD2. The CDR3 extends over 18 amino acids. Unmatched junction bases numbered 12, after V lost 0 bases and J lost 7 bases. The germline gives CDR1 KGHDR, CDR2 SFDVKD. In DNA, the CDR3 is TGTGCCACCAGTGATTTGCATTTAGGCGGGGGGGGTGCTAATGAGCAGTTCTTC. Its translation: CATSDLHLGGGGANEQFF.